This T cell receptor (beta chain) came from a study of blood T cell repertoires in COVID-19. Study overall: The analysed material was cDNA or gDNA that came from T cells, B-cell-depleted T cells, or PBMCs.

Original data processing: Estimation of nucleated cell counts relied on the amplification of reference gene primers. The table came from immunoSEQ multiplex PCR; TCRdb's copy has only in-frame clones and leaves some out. V, J and clone size reflect that table, while D and trimming were determined from the DNA. The data contain approximately 250,000 clones, more than 80% of them singletons. The age range of participants was about 18 to 95 years, with residence in some 25 US areas. There are 15 residues in the CDR3. V lost 2 bases and J 0 bases, leaving 10 bases between the germline ends. Germline V CDR1 and CDR2: MNHNY, SVGAGI (reference sequence).

The sequenced material came from PBMCs or T cells enriched from blood (not recorded which). The V call is TRBV6-6, the J call TRBJ1-1, with no clear D. The receptor was isolated from a young woman with acute COVID-19. CDR3 nucleotide sequence: TGTGCCAGCAGTTACGCGAGTGGGCTGAACACTGAAGCTTTCTTT. It specifies CASSYASGLNTEAFF.